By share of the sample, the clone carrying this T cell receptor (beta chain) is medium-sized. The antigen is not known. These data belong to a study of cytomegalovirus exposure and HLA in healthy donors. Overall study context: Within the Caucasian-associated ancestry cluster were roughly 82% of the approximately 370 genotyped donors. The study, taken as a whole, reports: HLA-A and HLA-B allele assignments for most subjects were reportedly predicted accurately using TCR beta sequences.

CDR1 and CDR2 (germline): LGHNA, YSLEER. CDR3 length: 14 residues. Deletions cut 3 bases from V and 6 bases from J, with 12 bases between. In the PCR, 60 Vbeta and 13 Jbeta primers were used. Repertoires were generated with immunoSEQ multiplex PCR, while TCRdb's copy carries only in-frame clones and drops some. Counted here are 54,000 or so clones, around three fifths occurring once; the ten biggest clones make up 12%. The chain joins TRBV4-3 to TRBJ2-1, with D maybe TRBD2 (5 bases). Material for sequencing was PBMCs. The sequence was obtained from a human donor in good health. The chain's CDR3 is CASSHLDGSNEQFF. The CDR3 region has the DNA TGCGCCAGCAGCCATTTAGATGGGAGCAATGAGCAGTTCTTC.